This TCR beta chain was retrieved from a study of PD-L1 blockade in urothelial cancer. Turning to the study itself: Patients' prior chemotherapy regimens numbered 0 to 3. Blood drawn 3 weeks (second dose) and 6 weeks after treatment start was analyzed.

Indicated time point: pretreatment peripheral blood. Sample numbers ranged from 1 to 8 per patient, encompassing pretreatment and on-treatment collections. The CDR3 contains 16 residues. V dropped 5 bases and J dropped 4; count of bases not matched to a gene: 9. Germline-derived CDR1 and CDR2 are SEHNR and FQNEAQ (reference sequence). This clone was counted a single time. The repertoire was sequenced with immunoSEQ multiplex PCR; TCRdb's copy has only in-frame clones and lacks some. The sample has some 53,000 clones; 75% are singletons. The material sequenced was PBMCs, taken around atezolizumab (anti-PD-L1) treatment. This chain uses TRBV7-9 with TRBJ2-2, with 8 nucleotides matching TRBD1. The clonotype comes from a man between 65 and 85 years old with urothelial cancer. CDR3 nucleotides: TGTGCCAGCAGCGCAGTCAGGGGGCGTTCCACCGGGGAGCTGTTTTTT. Encoded protein: CASSAVRGRSTGELFF.